The rows below give T cell receptor beta chains drawn from one sample of a study of OX40 agonist ivuxolimab in advanced cancers. Data came from immunoSEQ multiplex PCR; TCRdb stores just in-frame clones and leaves some out. Of tens of thousands of clones listed, about 89% are singletons. The sample was CD4+ or CD8+ T cells sorted from blood, taken in a trial of the OX40 agonist ivuxolimab. The receptors were gathered from an adult with an advanced solid tumor such as melanoma, head and neck, liver or kidney cancer. Each CDR3 is given with its conserved first and last residue. D genes are given only for firm matches. Expanded clones are given a class, and other clones once, few, many or no size at all.

CDR3nt | CDR3aa | abundance | v_gene | len | d_gene | j_gene
TGTGCCAGCAGCCAAGATCCGGCAGGGAGCTACAATGAGCAGTTCTTC | CASSQDPAGSYNEQFF | . | TRBV4-2 | 16 | . | TRBJ2-1
TGTGCCAGCCGGGACCCAGGGGCCACAGATACGCAGTATTTT | CASRDPGATDTQYF | . | TRBV6-1 | 14 | . | TRBJ2-3
TGTGCCAGCAGCGTAGCTACAGGGAGAGAGACCCAGTACTTC | CASSVATGRETQYF | . | TRBV9 | 14 | . | TRBJ2-5
TGTGCCAGCAGCCGTACGACAGGGGGCAATGGCTACACCTTC | CASSRTTGGNGYTF | . | TRBV7-9 | 14 | TRBD1 | TRBJ1-2
TGCAGCGTTGAGACTAGCGGGAGGCAAGATACGCAGTATTTT | CSVETSGRQDTQYF | once | TRBV29-1 | 14 | TRBD2 | TRBJ2-3
TGTGCCAGCAGTTACGGACTGGAACCCACAGATACGCAGTATTTT | CASSYGLEPTDTQYF | once | TRBV6-6 | 15 | . | TRBJ2-3
TGTGCCAGCAGCCCCCCTAGCGGGAAGGAAAATACGCAGTATTTT | CASSPPSGKENTQYF | . | TRBV28 | 15 | TRBD2 | TRBJ2-3
TGTGCCAGCAGGATGGCCGGAGTGGGAGAGACCCAGTACTTC | CASRMAGVGETQYF | . | TRBV11-2 | 14 | . | TRBJ2-5
TGTGCCAGTAGTACGGACGGCAATACTGGAAACACCATATATTTT | CASSTDGNTGNTIYF | . | TRBV19 | 15 | . | TRBJ1-3
TGCAGCGTTGAGTCAGGGAGCCAGCAGTTCTTC | CSVESGSQQFF | once | TRBV29-1 | 11 | . | TRBJ2-1
TGTGCCAGCAGCTTAGGTCTAGCGGGAGGTATAGGTAATGAGACCCAGTACTTC | CASSLGLAGGIGNETQYF | . | TRBV7-8 | 18 | TRBD2 | TRBJ2-5
TGTGCCAGTAGTTATGGGCTACAGAGCGAGCAGTACTTC | CASSYGLQSEQYF | . | TRBV19 | 13 | . | TRBJ2-7
TGTGCCAGCAGCTCCCCACAGGACCGGGCTCGGGGTGAAAAACTGTTTTTT | CASSSPQDRARGEKLFF | . | TRBV7-9 | 17 | . | TRBJ1-4
TGTGCCAGCAGTTTTTCACTAGCGGGGGGCACAGATACGCAGTATTTT | CASSFSLAGGTDTQYF | . | TRBV28 | 16 | TRBD2 | TRBJ2-3
TGTGCCAGCAGTTTTCGAAAAGAGGACACTGAAGCTTTCTTT | CASSFRKEDTEAFF | . | TRBV27 | 14 | . | TRBJ1-1
TGCGCCAGCAGCCAAGAGGTGGGTTGGAACACTGAAGCTTTCTTT | CASSQEVGWNTEAFF | . | TRBV4-3 | 15 | . | TRBJ1-1
TGTGCCAGCAGCCCTACCACAGGGGGAAATTGGGGCTACACCTTC | CASSPTTGGNWGYTF | . | TRBV5-4 | 15 | TRBD1 | TRBJ1-2
TGTGCCTGGAGTGTTGGAGACGGTCAGCCCCAGCATTTT | CAWSVGDGQPQHF | few | TRBV30 | 13 | . | TRBJ1-5
TGTGCCTGGAGTTTTGGAAACACCATATATTTT | CAWSFGNTIYF | . | TRBV30 | 11 | . | TRBJ1-3
TGTGCCAGCAGCTTAGAGGGCGGCTACGAGCAGTACTTC | CASSLEGGYEQYF | . | TRBV7-6 | 13 | . | TRBJ2-7
TGCGCCAGCAGCCACGGACAGGGCGGCAATCAGCCCCAGCATTTT | CASSHGQGGNQPQHF | . | TRBV4-3 | 15 | TRBD1 | TRBJ1-5
TGTGCCAGCAGCTTAGGGAAAACTAGCGTCTACGAGCAGTACTTC | CASSLGKTSVYEQYF | . | TRBV7-9 | 15 | TRBD2 | TRBJ2-7
TGTGCCTGGAGCGAGGACAGTGAGCAGTTCTTC | CAWSEDSEQFF | once | TRBV30 | 11 | . | TRBJ2-1
TGTGCCAGCGAAGGACAGGTCGCGAAGAAAGAGACCCAGTACTTC | CASEGQVAKKETQYF | . | TRBV2 | 15 | TRBD1 | TRBJ2-5
TGTGCCAGCAGTAGTAGCGGGGGACAAGAGACCCAGTACTTC | CASSSSGGQETQYF | . | TRBV2 | 14 | TRBD2 | TRBJ2-5
TGTGCCAGCAGCTTATCTGGGGCCAGGTTAGCTTTCTTT | CASSLSGARLAFF | . | TRBV7-9 | 13 | . | TRBJ1-1
TGTGCCAGCAGCCAAGACGCCAGGACTAGCGGGATTATCTATACGCAGTATTTT | CASSQDARTSGIIYTQYF | . | TRBV4-2 | 18 | TRBD2 | TRBJ2-3
TGTGCCAGCAGCATCCTAGACGGCCGCTCTGGAAACACCATATATTTT | CASSILDGRSGNTIYF | . | TRBV7-9 | 16 | . | TRBJ1-3
TGTGCCAGCAGTTTCGATATTGGGACAGGGGTATATGGCTACACCTTC | CASSFDIGTGVYGYTF | . | TRBV27 | 16 | TRBD1 | TRBJ1-2
TGCGCCAGCACCCAAGTTGGCAGCTATTCACCCCTCCACTTT | CASTQVGSYSPLHF | . | TRBV4-1 | 14 | . | TRBJ1-6
TGTGCCAGCAGTGACTCTAACAGGGGTTCCGGGGAGCTGTTTTTT | CASSDSNRGSGELFF | . | TRBV6-5 | 15 | TRBD1 | TRBJ2-2
TGTGCCAGCAGCTGGGCTGAGGAGACCCAGTACTTC | CASSWAEETQYF | . | TRBV5-5 | 12 | . | TRBJ2-5
TGTGCCAGTAGTATGGTCATTCACACTGAAGCTTTCTTT | CASSMVIHTEAFF | . | TRBV19 | 13 | . | TRBJ1-1
TGTGCCAGCAGTGTGACAGGGTCGGCCACTGAAGCTTTCTTT | CASSVTGSATEAFF | . | TRBV28 | 14 | TRBD1 | TRBJ1-1
TGTGCCAGCAGCTTGGGACGAGAGGGGACCCAGTACTTC | CASSLGREGTQYF | . | TRBV7-9 | 13 | . | TRBJ2-5
TGTGCCAGCAGTTACCAACAGGGGGGCACTGAAGCTTTCTTT | CASSYQQGGTEAFF | once | TRBV28 | 14 | TRBD1 | TRBJ1-1
TGTGCCAGCAGCTTAGGAAGGGGGCCGGGTGCAGATACGCAGTATTTT | CASSLGRGPGADTQYF | . | TRBV7-2 | 16 | TRBD1 | TRBJ2-3
TGTGCCAGCAGTTACAGGGTCGGTGCTGAAGCTTTCTTT | CASSYRVGAEAFF | . | TRBV6-5 | 13 | . | TRBJ1-1
TGTGCCAGCAGCGCCTCCTACAATGAGCAGTTCTTC | CASSASYNEQFF | . | TRBV7-9 | 12 | . | TRBJ2-1
TGTGCCATCAGTGAGGGACGGGGCTCCGGGGAGCTGTTTTTT | CAISEGRGSGELFF | . | TRBV10-3 | 14 | . | TRBJ2-2
TGTGCCAGCAGTTACGCCGAGACAGGGGTCTACGAGCAGTACTTC | CASSYAETGVYEQYF | . | TRBV6-5 | 15 | TRBD1 | TRBJ2-7
TGCGCCAGCAGCCAAGATCCAGCGGGAGTCTACAATGAGCAGTTCTTC | CASSQDPAGVYNEQFF | . | TRBV4-3 | 16 | TRBD2 | TRBJ2-1
TGTGCCATCAGTGAGGGGGATGAGTCCAGCGGGAACTATGGCTACACCTTC | CAISEGDESSGNYGYTF | . | TRBV10-3 | 17 | . | TRBJ1-2
TGTGCCAGCAGTGAAGTACTAGCGGGGCCCACAGATACGCAGTATTTT | CASSEVLAGPTDTQYF | . | TRBV2 | 16 | TRBD2 | TRBJ2-3
TGTGCCAGCAGCGCCGTTGAACAGGGGAACTATGGCTACACCTTC | CASSAVEQGNYGYTF | . | TRBV2 | 15 | TRBD1 | TRBJ1-2
TGTGCCAGCAGCTTCGGGACGGATAATTCACCCCTCCACTTT | CASSFGTDNSPLHF | . | TRBV16 | 14 | . | TRBJ1-6
TGTGCCAGCAGCTTAGTCCCCAGGGGAGTCTCCTACGAGCAGTACTTC | CASSLVPRGVSYEQYF | . | TRBV11-2 | 16 | . | TRBJ2-7
TGTGCCAGCAGCCTGCTGGGAAGGGCAGATACGCAGTATTTT | CASSLLGRADTQYF | . | TRBV7-8 | 14 | . | TRBJ2-3
TGTGCCAGCAGTTTGCCCGCGGGAGGGAGGGACGAGGCAACTAATGAAAAACTGTTTTTT | CASSLPAGGRDEATNEKLFF | . | TRBV28 | 20 | . | TRBJ1-4
TGTGCCAGCAGTGAATCCGATGAGGCTCCGGACGAGCAGTACTTC | CASSESDEAPDEQYF | once | TRBV25-1 | 15 | . | TRBJ2-7
TGTGCCAGCAGTTCGGGACAGGGCTTTGGCTACACCTTC | CASSSGQGFGYTF | . | TRBV27 | 13 | TRBD1 | TRBJ1-2
TGTGCCAGCAGTTCCGACCCGAGCCCCTACGAGCAGTACTTC | CASSSDPSPYEQYF | . | TRBV7-9 | 14 | . | TRBJ2-7